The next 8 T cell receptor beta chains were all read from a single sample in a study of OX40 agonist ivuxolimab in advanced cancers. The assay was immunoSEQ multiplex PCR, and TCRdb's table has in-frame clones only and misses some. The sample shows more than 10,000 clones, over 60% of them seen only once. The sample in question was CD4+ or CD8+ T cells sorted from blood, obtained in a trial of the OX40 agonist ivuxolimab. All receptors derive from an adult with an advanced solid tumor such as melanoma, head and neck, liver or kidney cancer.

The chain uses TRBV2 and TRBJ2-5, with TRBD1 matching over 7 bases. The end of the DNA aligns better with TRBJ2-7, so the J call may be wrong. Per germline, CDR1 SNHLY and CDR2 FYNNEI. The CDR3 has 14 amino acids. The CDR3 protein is CASKDRMSSYEQYF. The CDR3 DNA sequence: TGTGCCAGCAAGGACAGGATGAGCTCCTACGAGCAGTACTTC.

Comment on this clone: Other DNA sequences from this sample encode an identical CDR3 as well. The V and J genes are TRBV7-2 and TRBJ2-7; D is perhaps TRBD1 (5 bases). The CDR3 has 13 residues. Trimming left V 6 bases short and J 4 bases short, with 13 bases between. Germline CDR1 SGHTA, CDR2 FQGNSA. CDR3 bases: TGTGCCAGCAGTTTACAGGCCTCGTACGAGCAGTACTTC. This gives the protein CASSLQASYEQYF.

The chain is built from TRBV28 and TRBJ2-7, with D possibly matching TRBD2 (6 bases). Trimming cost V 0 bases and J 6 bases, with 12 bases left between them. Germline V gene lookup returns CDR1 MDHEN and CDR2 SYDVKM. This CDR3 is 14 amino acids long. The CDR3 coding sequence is TGTGCCAGCAGTTTATGGCAGCGGGTAGGCGAGCAGTACTTC. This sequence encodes CASSLWQRVGEQYF. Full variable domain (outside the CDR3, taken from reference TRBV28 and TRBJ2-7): DVKVTQSSRYLVKRTGEKVFLECVQDMDHENMFWYRQDPGLGLRLIYFSYDVKMKEKGDIPEGYSVSREKKERFSLILESASTNQTSMYLCASSLWQRVGEQYFGPGTRLTVT.

CDR3 DNA sequence: TGTGCGTGGGGGGATGTGGTCAATGAGCAGTTCTTC. As protein: CAWGDVVNEQFF. V gene TRBV7-9 combines with J gene TRBJ2-1, with D maybe TRBD2 (6 bases). There are 12 residues in the CDR3. CDR1 and CDR2 (germline): SEHNR, FQNEAQ (reference sequence).

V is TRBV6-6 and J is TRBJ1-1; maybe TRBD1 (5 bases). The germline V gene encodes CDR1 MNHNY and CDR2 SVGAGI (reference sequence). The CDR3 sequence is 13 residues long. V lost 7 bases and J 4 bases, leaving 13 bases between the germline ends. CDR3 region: CASIPREGTEAFF. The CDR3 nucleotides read TGTGCCAGCATCCCCAGGGAGGGCACTGAAGCTTTCTTT.

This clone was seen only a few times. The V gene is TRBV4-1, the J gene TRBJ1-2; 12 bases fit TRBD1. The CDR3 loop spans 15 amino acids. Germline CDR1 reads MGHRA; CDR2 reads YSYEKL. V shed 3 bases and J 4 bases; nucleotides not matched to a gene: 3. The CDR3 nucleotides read TGCGCCAGCAGCCAGGGGACAGGGGGCTTCTATGGCTACACCTTC. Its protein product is CASSQGTGGFYGYTF.

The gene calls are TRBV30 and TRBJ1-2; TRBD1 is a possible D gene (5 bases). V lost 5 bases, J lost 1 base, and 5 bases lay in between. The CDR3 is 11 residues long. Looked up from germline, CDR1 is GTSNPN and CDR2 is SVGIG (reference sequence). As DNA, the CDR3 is TGTGCCTGGGGGGGTAACTATGGCTACACCTTC. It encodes CAWGGNYGYTF.

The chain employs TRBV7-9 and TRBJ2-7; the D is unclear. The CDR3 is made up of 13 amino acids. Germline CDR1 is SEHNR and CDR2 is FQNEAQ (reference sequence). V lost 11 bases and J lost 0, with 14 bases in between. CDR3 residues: CASSPSYSYEQYF. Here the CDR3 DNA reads TGTGCCTCATCCCCCAGCTACTCCTACGAGCAGTACTTC.